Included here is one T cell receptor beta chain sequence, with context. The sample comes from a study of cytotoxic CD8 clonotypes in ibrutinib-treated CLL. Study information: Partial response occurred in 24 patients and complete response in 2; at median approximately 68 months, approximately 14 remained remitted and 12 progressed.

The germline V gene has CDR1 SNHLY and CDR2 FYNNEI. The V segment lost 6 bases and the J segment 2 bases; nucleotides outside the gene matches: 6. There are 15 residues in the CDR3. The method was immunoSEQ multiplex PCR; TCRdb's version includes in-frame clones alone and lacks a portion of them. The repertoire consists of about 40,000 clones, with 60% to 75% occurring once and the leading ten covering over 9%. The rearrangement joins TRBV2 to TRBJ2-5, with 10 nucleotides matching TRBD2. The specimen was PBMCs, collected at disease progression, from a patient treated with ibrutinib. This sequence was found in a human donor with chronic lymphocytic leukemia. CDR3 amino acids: CASSRGTSEQETQYF. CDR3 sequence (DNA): TGTGCCAGCAGCCGAGGGACTAGCGAACAAGAGACCCAGTACTTC.